What follows are 12 T cell receptor beta chains derived from one specimen sequenced in a study of blood T cells in healthy people across ages. Together with a sample-barcoded 5' primer, a J-beta primer mix was included in a second PCR lasting roughly 7 to 11 cycles. TCRdb independently ran MiXCR on the 5' RACE reads; one entry per CDR3 protein. This sample carries roughly 830,000 distinct CDR3 sequences, around two thirds of them seen once, and the ten largest clones take roughly a quarter. Sequencing input: blood. Receptors originate from a man aged 25 to 40 in good health.

The V call is TRBV15, the J call TRBJ1-2, with a possible D match to TRBD1 (5 bases). The CDR3 consists of 13 residues. Trimming took 0 bases from V and 6 from J, leaving 8 bases between them. Germline V CDR1 and CDR2: LNHNV, YYDKDF (reference sequence). The CDR3, as DNA: TGTGCCACCAGCAGAGATCCGGGGGATGGCTACACCTTC. Residues: CATSRDPGDGYTF.

The chain is built from TRBV7-3 and TRBJ2-1; TRBD1 aligns across 7 bases. V lost 2 bases, J lost 2 bases, and 3 bases stayed unmatched. The CDR3 runs to 15 residues. CDR1 and CDR2 (germline): SGHTA, FQGTGA. The CDR3 loop is CASSLSGTAYNEQFF. CDR3 DNA: TGTGCCAGCAGCTTATCTGGGACAGCCTACAATGAGCAGTTCTTC.

V and J are TRBV6-2 or TRBV6-3 and TRBJ2-4; 8 nucleotides agree with TRBD2. TRBJ2-7 matches the DNA end more closely, so the J call is doubtful. Germline CDR1 MNHEY, CDR2 SVGEGT. The CDR3 length is 14 residues. The CDR3 protein is CASSETSDLYEQYF. The CDR3, as DNA: TGTGCCAGCAGTGAGACTAGCGACCTCTACGAGCAGTACTTC.

The rearrangement uses TRBV10-3 and TRBJ2-3, with 9 nucleotides matching TRBD2. The CDR3 is 15 residues long. V lost 6 bases to trimming and J lost 2 bases; unmatched junction nucleotides: 6. Germline values: CDR1 ENHRY, CDR2 SYGVKD. CDR3 sequence: CAISVSGGSTDTQYF. The CDR3 DNA follows: TGTGCCATCAGCGTTAGCGGGGGCTCCACAGATACGCAGTATTTT.

This clonotype showed up just once. The chain combines TRBV13 with TRBJ2-5; 10 nucleotides align to TRBD1. CDR1 is PRHDT, CDR2 FYEKMQ, per germline (reference sequence). V gave up 6 bases and J gave up 11 bases; unmatched junction bases: 15. CDR3 length: 15 amino acids. In DNA form, the CDR3 reads TGTGCCAGCAGGCAACCGGGACAGGGGAAGGGTGAGCAGTACTTC. It translates to CASRQPGQGKGEQYF.

This clonotype has just one count. The gene calls are TRBV7-2 and TRBJ2-1; 8 bases agree with TRBD2. Trimming cost V 5 bases and J 7 bases; bases outside gene matches: 7. This CDR3 spans 14 amino acids. The germline gives CDR1 SGHTA, CDR2 FQGNSA. The CDR3 DNA is TGTGCCAGCAGCCTCCCACGCGGGGGGAATGAGCAGTTCTTC. Translating it yields CASSLPRGGNEQFF.

This chain joins TRBV2 and TRBJ2-6; 7 bases match TRBD1. The CDR3 contains 17 residues. The germline V gene has CDR1 SNHLY and CDR2 FYNNEI. Germline trimming cut 6 bases from V and 0 bases from J; bases unmatched to any gene: 8. DNA for the CDR3: TGTGCCAGCAGGAACAGGGGACCATACTCTGGGGCCAACGTCCTGACTTTC. It yields the protein CASRNRGPYSGANVLTF.

This clonotype came up a few times. This chain links TRBV27 with TRBJ2-4; 9 positions agree with TRBD1. The germline CDR1 and CDR2 sequences are MNHEY and SMNVEV (reference sequence). J gave up 0 bases and V 6 bases, and 12 bases lay outside the gene matches. The CDR3 has 18 residues. CDR3 DNA: TGTGCCAGCAGCCCGAGGTACCGGGACAGGGAAGCCAAAAACATTCAGTACTTC. Translating it yields CASSPRYRDREAKNIQYF.

The chain carries TRBV27 and TRBJ2-5; 10 positions agree with TRBD2. The germline gives CDR1 MNHEY, CDR2 SMNVEV (reference sequence). V trimming: 5 bases; J trimming: 5 bases; junction bases outside the gene matches: 11. The CDR3 covers 16 residues. CDR3 coding DNA: TGTGCCAGCAGTCTCATTGTAGCGGGGGGATTCGAGACCCAGTACTTC. As protein: CASSLIVAGGFETQYF.

In nucleotides, the CDR3 is TGTGCCAGCAGCGTCGACAGCTTCAATCAGCCCCAGCATTTT. It translates to CASSVDSFNQPQHF. The chain uses TRBV7-2 and TRBJ1-5; tentative D call: TRBD1 (5 bases). This CDR3 is 14 amino acids long. Germline CDR1 SGHTA, CDR2 FQGNSA. The germline V and J ends were trimmed by 5 bases and 3 bases, with 11 bases remaining between them.

The chain couples TRBV9 to TRBJ2-3; TRBD2 aligns across 8 bases. The V gene's germline CDR1 is SGDLS and CDR2 YYNGEE. V was pared by 6 bases and J by 2 bases, with 5 bases of the junction left unmatched. The CDR3 totals 14 residues. The CDR3 nucleotides are TGTGCCAGCAAGGAACTAGCGGCCACAGATACGCAGTATTTT. This sequence encodes CASKELAATDTQYF.

The V call is TRBV14, the J call TRBJ2-7, with 7 bases fitting TRBD2. The CDR3 consists of 13 residues. Germline CDR1 SGHDN, CDR2 FVKESK. The V segment lost 4 bases and the J segment 9 bases; nucleotides outside the gene matches: 9. The CDR3, as DNA: TGTGCCAGCAGCCCCCTCCGGACGGGAGGGCAGTACTTC. It is translated as CASSPLRTGGQYF.